A selection of T cell receptor beta chains follows, all from one sample in a study of cytomegalovirus exposure and HLA in healthy donors. Profiling relied on immunoSEQ multiplex PCR, and the TCRdb table lists in-frame clones only, not all of them. Among fewer than 200,000 clones listed, around 82% were seen once. The source material was PBMCs. The receptors derive from a woman between 18 and 29 years old in good health and CMV-seropositive. Both conserved end residues are part of each CDR3. The order of the fields is V gene, D gene, J gene, clone size, CDR3 DNA, CDR3 protein. The D gene is left open where the match is weak. Some rows mark clone size as missing; the rest say once, few, many or name a class of expanded clone.

V gene: TRBV5-1; D gene: TRBD1; J gene: TRBJ2-7; clone size: .; CDR3 DNA: TGCGCCAGCAGCGCCGGGACAGGCGAGGGGGTCTCGGAGTACTTC; CDR3 protein: CASSAGTGEGVSEYF
V gene: TRBV18; D gene: .; J gene: TRBJ2-5; clone size: .; CDR3 DNA: TGTGCCAGCTCACCACGGGGGGTATCCAAGAGGACCCAGTACTTC; CDR3 protein: CASSPRGVSKRTQYF
V gene: TRBV7-2; D gene: .; J gene: TRBJ1-1; clone size: once; CDR3 DNA: TGTGCCAGCAGCTTAGTGAGGACTGAAGCTTTCTTT; CDR3 protein: CASSLVRTEAFF
V gene: TRBV5-4; D gene: TRBD1; J gene: TRBJ1-1; clone size: .; CDR3 DNA: TGTGCCAGCAGCCCGGCGACAGGGTCGAACACTGAAGCTTTCTTT; CDR3 protein: CASSPATGSNTEAFF
V gene: TRBV25-1; D gene: .; J gene: TRBJ2-5; clone size: .; CDR3 DNA: TGTGCCAGCAGCGACGGGAGAGGAGAGACCCAGTACTTC; CDR3 protein: CASSDGRGETQYF
V gene: TRBV5-1; D gene: .; J gene: TRBJ2-5; clone size: .; CDR3 DNA: TGCGCCAGCAGCTTGGCCGGCGACAGGAGGGAGACCCAGTACTTC; CDR3 protein: CASSLAGDRRETQYF
V gene: TRBV5-4; D gene: TRBD1; J gene: TRBJ1-6; clone size: .; CDR3 DNA: TGTGCCAGCAGCTTACAGGGGTACAATTCACCCCTCCACTTT; CDR3 protein: CASSLQGYNSPLHF
V gene: TRBV5-4; D gene: .; J gene: TRBJ2-7; clone size: .; CDR3 DNA: TGTGCCAGCAGCATAACCACGGGTGGCGGCTACGAGCAGTACTTC; CDR3 protein: CASSITTGGGYEQYF
V gene: TRBV20-1; D gene: .; J gene: TRBJ1-4; clone size: .; CDR3 DNA: TGCAGTGCTAGAGCTTATGAAAAACTGTTTTTT; CDR3 protein: CSARAYEKLFF
V gene: TRBV4-3; D gene: TRBD2; J gene: TRBJ2-5; clone size: .; CDR3 DNA: TGCGCCAGCAGCCAAGAAGGAACTAGCGGAGAGACCCAGTACTTC; CDR3 protein: CASSQEGTSGETQYF
V gene: TRBV6-5; D gene: .; J gene: TRBJ1-1; clone size: .; CDR3 DNA: TGTGCCAGCACCCCCCCCCACGGGAACACTGAAGCTTTCTTT; CDR3 protein: CASTPPHGNTEAFF
V gene: TRBV9; D gene: TRBD2; J gene: TRBJ2-3; clone size: .; CDR3 DNA: TGTGCCAGCAGCCTCCCCGTCCTAGCGGGGGATATAAGAACAGATACGCAGTATTTT; CDR3 protein: CASSLPVLAGDIRTDTQYF
V gene: TRBV5-1; D gene: .; J gene: TRBJ2-5; clone size: few; CDR3 DNA: TGCGCCAGCAGCTTGGCTAGGATTAGGCAAGAGACCCAGTACTTC; CDR3 protein: CASSLARIRQETQYF
V gene: TRBV2; D gene: .; J gene: TRBJ1-1; clone size: .; CDR3 DNA: TGTGCCAGCAGTCGGAACACTGAAGCTTTCTTT; CDR3 protein: CASSRNTEAFF
V gene: TRBV5-6; D gene: .; J gene: TRBJ2-7; clone size: .; CDR3 DNA: TGTGCCAGCAGCTTTGGAGGGAACGAGCAGTACTTC; CDR3 protein: CASSFGGNEQYF
V gene: TRBV6-1; D gene: TRBD1; J gene: TRBJ2-3; clone size: .; CDR3 DNA: TGTGCCAGCACCGAGGGACAGGGGTACACAGATACGCAGTATTTT; CDR3 protein: CASTEGQGYTDTQYF
V gene: TRBV29-1; D gene: .; J gene: TRBJ2-1; clone size: .; CDR3 DNA: TGCAGCACCAGCTCCTACAATGAGCAGTTCTTC; CDR3 protein: CSTSSYNEQFF
V gene: TRBV9; D gene: TRBD2; J gene: TRBJ2-1; clone size: .; CDR3 DNA: TGTGCCTCCTCCCCGGGGGGGCTTAATGAGCAGTTCTTC; CDR3 protein: CASSPGGLNEQFF
V gene: TRBV4-1; D gene: TRBD2; J gene: TRBJ2-7; clone size: .; CDR3 DNA: TGCGCCAGCAGCCAAGCAAGCGGGGGGGCAGGTGAGCAGTACTTC; CDR3 protein: CASSQASGGAGEQYF
V gene: TRBV7-2; D gene: TRBD2; J gene: TRBJ2-3; clone size: .; CDR3 DNA: TGTGCCAGCAGCTTAGTCGCAGCGGGGGCAGATACGCAGTATTTT; CDR3 protein: CASSLVAAGADTQYF
V gene: TRBV4-1; D gene: .; J gene: TRBJ1-1; clone size: .; CDR3 DNA: TGCGCCAGCAGCCAAGTACAGGGCGAAGCTTTCTTT; CDR3 protein: CASSQVQGEAFF
V gene: TRBV2; D gene: .; J gene: TRBJ1-6; clone size: .; CDR3 DNA: TGTGCCAGCAGACTCGGACAAAGCTATAATTCACCCCTCCACTTT; CDR3 protein: CASRLGQSYNSPLHF
V gene: TRBV6-5; D gene: .; J gene: TRBJ1-1; clone size: .; CDR3 DNA: TGTGCCAGCAGGGAGACAGGGAACACTGAAGCTTTCTTT; CDR3 protein: CASRETGNTEAFF
V gene: TRBV25-1; D gene: .; J gene: TRBJ1-2; clone size: .; CDR3 DNA: TGTGCCAGCAGTGAATATCCAGGGGACTATGGCTACACCTTC; CDR3 protein: CASSEYPGDYGYTF
V gene: TRBV5-1; D gene: .; J gene: TRBJ2-2; clone size: .; CDR3 DNA: TGCGCCAGCAGCTCCCCCCGCGGGACCCGGGGCGGGGAGCTGTTTTTT; CDR3 protein: CASSSPRGTRGGELFF
V gene: TRBV5-1; D gene: TRBD1; J gene: TRBJ1-1; clone size: .; CDR3 DNA: TGCGCCAGCAGCTACGGACAGGAGCACACTGAAGCTTTCTTT; CDR3 protein: CASSYGQEHTEAFF
V gene: TRBV18; D gene: .; J gene: TRBJ1-1; clone size: few; CDR3 DNA: TGTGCCAGCTCTCGCCGGACAGCCGAAGCTTTCTTT; CDR3 protein: CASSRRTAEAFF
V gene: TRBV28; D gene: .; J gene: TRBJ2-5; clone size: .; CDR3 DNA: TGTGCCAGCAGTACCCGGGGTCCCCAAGAGACCCAGTACTTC; CDR3 protein: CASSTRGPQETQYF
V gene: TRBV6-1; D gene: .; J gene: TRBJ1-6; clone size: .; CDR3 DNA: TGTGCCAGCAGCCGGACAGATGGAAGCTCACCCCTCCACTTT; CDR3 protein: CASSRTDGSSPLHF